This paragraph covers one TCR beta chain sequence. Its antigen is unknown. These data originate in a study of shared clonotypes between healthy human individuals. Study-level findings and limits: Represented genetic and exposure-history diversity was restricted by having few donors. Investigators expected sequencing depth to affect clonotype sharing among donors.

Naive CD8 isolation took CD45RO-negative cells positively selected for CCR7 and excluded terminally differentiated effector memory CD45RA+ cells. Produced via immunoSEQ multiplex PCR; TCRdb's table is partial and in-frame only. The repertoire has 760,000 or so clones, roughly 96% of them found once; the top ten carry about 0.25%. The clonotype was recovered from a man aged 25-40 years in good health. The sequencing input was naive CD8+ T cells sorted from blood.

CDR3 coding DNA: TGTGCCAGCAGCTTGGCCCGCGACAGGCCCGTGTGGCCCCAGCATTTT. Translating gives CASSLARDRPVWPQHF. V and J are TRBV5-5 and TRBJ1-5, with D possibly being TRBD1 (6 bases). With 0 bases removed from V and 9 bases from J, the gap between germline ends came to 19 bases. Germline loops: CDR1 SGHKS, CDR2 YYEKEE (reference sequence). The CDR3 spans 16 residues.